This entry features one T cell receptor beta chain sequence. With constant-segment primers, 5'RACE yielded cDNA libraries of TCR alpha and TCR beta that carried sample barcodes and UMIs. One entry per CDR3 protein results from TCRdb running MiXCR on the 5' RACE reads. The sample lists fewer than 250,000 distinct CDR3 sequences, 27% occurring once. These data belong to a study of T-cell memory formation after mild COVID-19. This CDR3 has 11 amino acids. Germline V CDR1 and CDR2: SNHLY, FYNNEI. Trimming removed 10 bases at V and 6 bases at J, with 13 bases between. The chain carries TRBV2 and TRBJ2-7; possibly TRBD2 for D (6 bases). The sequence came from an adult woman who had mild COVID-19 (a few samples of this study predate the infection). Cell type and time point are not known. Sequencing was done on a sample of PBMCs or a T cell subset sorted from them (not recorded which). The CDR3 protein is CATGGPGEQYF. The CDR3 nucleotides read TGTGCCACCGGGGGTCCTGGCGAGCAGTACTTC.